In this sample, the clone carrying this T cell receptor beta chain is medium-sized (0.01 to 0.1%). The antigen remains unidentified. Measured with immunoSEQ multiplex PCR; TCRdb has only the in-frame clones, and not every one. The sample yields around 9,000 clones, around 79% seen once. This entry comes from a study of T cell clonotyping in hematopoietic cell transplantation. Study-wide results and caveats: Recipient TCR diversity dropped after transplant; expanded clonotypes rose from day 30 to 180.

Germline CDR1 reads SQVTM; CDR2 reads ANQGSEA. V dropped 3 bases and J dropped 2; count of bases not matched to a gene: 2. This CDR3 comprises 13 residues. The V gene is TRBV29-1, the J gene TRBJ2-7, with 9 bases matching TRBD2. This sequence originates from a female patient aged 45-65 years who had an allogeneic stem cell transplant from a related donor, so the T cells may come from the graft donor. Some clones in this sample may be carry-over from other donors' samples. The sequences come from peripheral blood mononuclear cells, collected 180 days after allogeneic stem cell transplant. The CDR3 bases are TGCAGCGTTGATCTAGCGGGGACCTACGAGCAGTACTTC. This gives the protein CSVDLAGTYEQYF.